Each of the 29 T cell receptor beta chains below was sequenced from the same sample in a study of T-cell memory formation after mild COVID-19. TCRdb reprocessed the 5' RACE reads via MiXCR and lists one record per CDR3 protein. The table includes about 40,000 distinct CDR3 sequences, 11% detected once. Sequencing input: PBMCs or a T cell subset sorted from them (not recorded which). Receptors were obtained from a young man who had mild COVID-19 (a few samples of this study predate the infection). Cell type and time point are not known.

In its sample, this clonotype was seen a few times. J is TRBJ2-1 and V is TRBV24-1, with a possible D match to TRBD2 (5 bases). Germline CDR1 is KGHDR and CDR2 is SFDVKD. The CDR3 consists of 16 residues. The V gene lost 5 bases and the J gene lost 0 bases, with 13 bases spanning the gap. The CDR3 protein is CATSAALVSSYNEQFF. The DNA of the CDR3 is TGTGCCACCAGTGCCGCACTAGTTAGCTCCTACAATGAGCAGTTCTTC.

This clonotype was recorded at least ten times. The chain uses TRBV6-2 or TRBV6-3 and TRBJ1-6, with D tentatively TRBD1 (5 bases). The CDR3 totals 13 residues. Trimming removed 6 bases at V and 14 bases at J, with 17 bases between. Germline CDR1 MNHEY, CDR2 SVGEGT. This CDR3 reads CASRPDMRLTLHF. CDR3 nucleotides: TGTGCCAGCAGACCGGACATGCGTCTGACCCTCCACTTT.

This clonotype has a count of ten or more. The chain recombines TRBV12-3 or TRBV12-4 with TRBJ2-1; 8 bases fit TRBD2. V shed 3 bases, J shed 7 bases, and the junction held 17 bases outside the gene matches. This CDR3 is built from 18 residues. The CDR3 is CASSLGIGGGPRWNEQFF. CDR3 nucleotide sequence: TGTGCCAGCAGTTTGGGGATAGGCGGGGGGCCACGATGGAATGAGCAGTTCTTC.

This clonotype came up many times. The chain employs TRBV2 and TRBJ2-7; D is undetermined. Germline lookup yields CDR1 SNHLY and CDR2 FYNNEI. The CDR3 contains 15 residues. V shed 5 bases and J shed 4 bases, with 18 bases lying between them. The CDR3 nucleotides read TGTGCCAGCAGTTACGGGCGTGGGGATGCATACGAGCAGTACGTC. It specifies CASSYGRGDAYEQYV.

This clonotype was observed many times. This sequence joins TRBV4-3 and TRBJ2-3; TRBD2 might be the D (6 bases). Germline CDR1 and CDR2: LGHNA and YSLEER. The CDR3 totals 17 residues. V lost 3 bases to trimming and J lost 5 bases, with 21 bases between them. CDR3 bases: TGCGCCAGCAGCCAGGGTAGGGACCGTCGGAGGGGAGATACGCAGTATTTT. Protein sequence: CASSQGRDRRRGDTQYF.

This clonotype was detected many times. CDR3 amino acids: CASSEPDTQYF. As DNA, the CDR3 is TGTGCCAGCAGTGAACCAGATACGCAGTATTTT. The V gene is TRBV2, the J gene TRBJ2-3, with D uncertain. Trimming left V 2 bases short and J 4 bases short, with 1 base between. CDR3 length: 11 residues. Germline V gives CDR1 SNHLY, CDR2 FYNNEI.

This clonotype showed up many times. The chain links TRBV4-3 to TRBJ2-3; D ambiguous. Germline values: CDR1 LGHNA, CDR2 YSLEER. Trimming cost V 4 bases and J 2 bases, with 13 bases left between them. The CDR3 sequence is 15 residues long. CDR3 in amino acids: CASSPSWGNTDTQYF. The CDR3 DNA reads as TGCGCCAGCAGCCCGTCTTGGGGAAACACAGATACGCAGTATTTT.

This clonotype was detected only a few times. The rearrangement links TRBV18 to TRBJ2-1, with 8 bases matching TRBD1. The V gene's germline CDR1 is KGHSH and CDR2 LQKENI. The CDR3 runs 16 residues. Trimming at V came to 4 bases and at J to 4 bases, leaving 9 bases not matched to a gene. CDR3 residues: CASSLNQGAKYNEQFF. DNA for the CDR3: TGTGCCAGCTCACTTAATCAGGGGGCGAAGTACAATGAGCAGTTCTTC. Complete variable domain (other parts from reference TRBV18 and TRBJ2-1): NAGVMQNPRHLVRRRGQEARLRCSPMKGHSHVYWYRQLPEEGLKFMVYLQKENIIDESGMPKERFSAEFPKEGPSILRIQQVVRGDSAAYFCASSLNQGAKYNEQFFGPGTRLTVL.

The chain carries TRBV3-1 and TRBJ2-2; no definite D call. This CDR3 has 11 residues. The V gene's germline CDR1 is LGHDT and CDR2 YNNKEL (reference sequence). The V end lost 7 bases, the J end lost 6 bases, and 6 bases lay between the germline ends. The CDR3 spells CASTVAGELFF. In nucleotides, the CDR3 is TGTGCCAGCACCGTGGCCGGGGAGCTGTTTTTT.

This clonotype came up many times. The rearrangement links TRBV3-1 to TRBJ2-1; TRBD2 agrees at 11 bases. The V segment lost 0 bases and the J segment 4 bases; nucleotides outside the gene matches: 5. The germline CDR1 and CDR2 sequences are LGHDT and YNNKEL (reference sequence). The CDR3 extends over 17 amino acids. The CDR3 region has the DNA TGTGCCAGCAGCCAAGATTCGGGACTAGCGGTATACAATGAGCAGTTCTTC. Its translation: CASSQDSGLAVYNEQFF.

This chain connects TRBV5-1 to TRBJ2-1, with TRBD2 identical over 11 bases. V lost 6 bases and J lost 10; bases outside the gene matches: 9. Germline assignment: CDR1 SGHRS and CDR2 YFSETQ. The CDR3 totals 14 residues. The CDR3 loop is CASKIGSGGAEQFF. CDR3 DNA sequence: TGCGCCAGCAAGATCGGTAGCGGGGGGGCCGAGCAGTTCTTC.

This clonotype was observed at least ten times. The chain uses TRBV5-6 and TRBJ2-1; perhaps D is TRBD1 or TRBD2 (5 bases each). V was cut by 6 bases and J by 9 bases, with 16 bases left in between. This CDR3 comprises 13 residues. Germline CDR1 is SGHDT and CDR2 is YYEEEE. This CDR3 is CASNSGLRAEQFF. The CDR3 DNA reads as TGTGCCAGCAACTCAGGGTTGCGGGCTGAGCAGTTCTTC. The full variable domain, with the rest looked up from reference TRBV5-6 and TRBJ2-1, is DAGVTQSPTHLIKTRGQQVTLRCSPKSGHDTVSWYQQALGQGPQFIFQYYEEEERQRGNFPDRFSGHQFPNYSSELNVNALLLGDSALYLCASNSGLRAEQFFGPGTRLTVL.

This sequence joins TRBV6-2 or TRBV6-3 and TRBJ2-7; the D gene is possibly TRBD1 (5 bases). Per germline, CDR1 MNHEY and CDR2 SVGEGT. Trimming took off 6 bases at V and 7 bases at J, with 19 bases between the two ends. The CDR3 is 14 amino acids. CDR3 in amino acids: CASSETRTSQEQYF. CDR3 DNA sequence: TGTGCCAGCAGCGAAACTCGGACAAGCCAAGAGCAGTACTTC.

This clonotype was seen at least ten times. The chain is built from TRBV7-3 and TRBJ2-1; D uncertain. Germline assignment: CDR1 SGHTA and CDR2 FQGTGA. V was cut by 2 bases and J by 3 bases, with 8 bases left in between. CDR3 length: 14 residues. The DNA for the CDR3 is TGTGCCAGCAGCTTAGCGGCGAACTACAATGAGCAGTTCTTC. This codes for CASSLAANYNEQFF.

The J gene is TRBJ2-5, the V gene TRBV5-4; 7 nucleotides line up with TRBD2. The CDR3 is 13 amino acids. Trimming removed 4 bases from V and 2 bases from J; junction bases left unmatched: 2. Per the germline V gene, CDR1 is SGHNT and CDR2 is YYREEE (reference sequence). The CDR3 coding sequence is TGTGCCAGCAGCGCGGGGGTGCAAGAGACCCAGTACTTC. It translates to CASSAGVQETQYF.

This clonotype was recorded many times. This rearrangement joins TRBV6-2 or TRBV6-3 to TRBJ2-1; D remains unclear. Trimming left V 3 bases short and J 0 bases short, with 6 bases between. Germline V gene sequence: CDR1 MNHEY, CDR2 SVGEGT. CDR3 length: 14 amino acids. The chain's CDR3 is CASSYPSSYNEQFF. The CDR3 DNA reads as TGTGCCAGCAGTTATCCTAGCTCCTACAATGAGCAGTTCTTC.

The chain combines TRBV7-2 with TRBJ2-1; 11 nucleotides agree with TRBD2. Germline CDR1 and CDR2: SGHTA and FQGNSA. The CDR3 length is 15 residues. J was trimmed by 6 bases and V by 6 bases; bases with no gene match: 7. The chain's CDR3 is CASRSPGTSGNEQFF. As DNA, the CDR3 is TGTGCCAGCAGGTCACCCGGGACTAGCGGCAATGAGCAGTTCTTC.

The table lists this clonotype with a few counts. The chain carries TRBV6-2 or TRBV6-3 and TRBJ2-2, with D unresolved. The CDR3 covers 14 residues. V lost 10 bases and J 3 bases, leaving 15 bases between the germline ends. The V gene's germline CDR1 is MNHEY and CDR2 SVGEGT. The CDR3: CATSIIVDTGELFF. The DNA of the CDR3 is TGTGCCACCTCGATAATCGTGGACACCGGGGAGCTGTTTTTT.

This clonotype was recorded many times. The chain recombines TRBV5-1 with TRBJ2-3, with D possibly matching TRBD2 (5 bases). The CDR3 contains 13 residues. Germline assignment: CDR1 SGHRS and CDR2 YFSETQ. Trimming cost V 2 bases and J 2 bases, with 6 bases left between them. The CDR3 nucleotides are TGCGCCAGCAGCTTAGCGGCCACAGATACGCAGTATTTT. It encodes CASSLAATDTQYF.

This clonotype was observed many times. The V gene is TRBV7-9, the J gene TRBJ2-1, with 10 bases that match TRBD2. The CDR3 has 15 residues. V was clipped by 5 bases and J by 2 bases; unmatched bases: 3. Germline V CDR1 and CDR2: SEHNR, FQNEAQ (reference sequence). The CDR3 reads CASSKTSGTYNEQFF. The CDR3 nucleotides read TGTGCCAGCAGCAAAACTAGCGGGACCTACAATGAGCAGTTCTTC.

This clonotype appeared a few times. This rearrangement joins TRBV5-1 to TRBJ1-3, with D tentatively TRBD1 (5 bases). The CDR3 is 16 residues long. Germline V CDR1 and CDR2: SGHRS, YFSETQ. Trimming removed 4 bases at V and 0 bases at J, with 14 bases between. CDR3 in amino acids: CASSPQGPISGNTIYF. Written as DNA, the CDR3 is TGCGCCAGCAGCCCGCAGGGACCGATCTCTGGAAACACCATATATTTT.

This clonotype has ten or more counts. The chain has TRBV5-1 and TRBJ2-1; no firm D call. The CDR3 has 15 residues. The germline V gene has CDR1 SGHRS and CDR2 YFSETQ. V lost 0 bases and J 4 bases, leaving 11 bases between the germline ends. In nucleotides, the CDR3 is TGCGCCAGCAGCTTGGATGGTGGGGTGTACAATGAGCAGTTCTTC. Protein product: CASSLDGGVYNEQFF.

This clonotype was picked up many times. This sequence joins TRBV19 and TRBJ2-7; D gene ambiguous. The length of the CDR3 is 14 residues. Germline V gene lookup returns CDR1 LNHDA and CDR2 SQIVND (reference sequence). Trimming stripped 7 bases from V and 2 bases from J, with 15 bases between. CDR3 sequence: CASTPRTETYEQYV. In nucleotides, the CDR3 is TGTGCCAGTACCCCTCGGACCGAAACCTACGAGCAGTACGTC.

This clonotype showed up many times. The chain employs TRBV6-6 and TRBJ1-5, with TRBD1 matching 8 bases. The V segment lost 6 bases and the J segment 2 bases; nucleotides outside the gene matches: 9. This CDR3 contains 16 residues. Germline assignment: CDR1 MNHNY and CDR2 SVGAGI (reference sequence). The CDR3, as DNA: TGTGCCAGCAGCCCCCAGGGGGCTTGGGGCAATCAGCCCCAGCATTTT. Its protein is CASSPQGAWGNQPQHF.

At least ten counts were recorded for this clonotype. The chain couples TRBV6-4 to TRBJ2-3; possibly TRBD2 for D (5 bases). This CDR3 contains 16 residues. V dropped 4 bases and J dropped 5 bases, with 19 bases sitting between them. The germline V gene encodes CDR1 MRHNA and CDR2 SNTAGT. For the CDR3, the DNA is TGTGCCAGCAGTGCTCGGGGAACCCCTCCCGAAGATACGCAGTATTTT. This encodes CASSARGTPPEDTQYF.

This clonotype came up many times. The gene calls are TRBV6-6 and TRBJ2-3, with TRBD1 matching over 7 bases. The V gene's germline CDR1 is MNHNY and CDR2 SVGAGI (reference sequence). The J segment lost 2 bases and the V segment lost 9 bases, leaving 8 bases of the junction unmatched. The CDR3 length is 14 residues. The chain's CDR3 is CASRQGFITDTQYF. CDR3 DNA: TGTGCCAGTCGACAGGGATTCATCACAGATACGCAGTATTTT.

This clonotype came up many times. V and J are TRBV16 and TRBJ1-3; D unresolved. CDR1 KGHSY and CDR2 FQNENV come from the germline V gene. This CDR3 has 15 amino acids. Trimming removed 0 bases at V and 0 bases at J, with 6 bases between. CDR3: CASSQSRPSGNTIYF. In DNA form, the CDR3 reads TGTGCCAGCAGCCAATCCAGGCCCTCTGGAAACACCATATATTTT.

This clonotype was found many times. The chain has TRBV24-1 and TRBJ2-2; D is possibly TRBD2 (7 bases). Germline V gene data show CDR1 as KGHDR and CDR2 as SFDVKD. V was pared by 8 bases and J by 3 bases, with 9 bases between. There are 13 residues in the CDR3. The DNA of the CDR3 is TGTGCCACCACGGGGGGCGACACCGGGGAGCTGTTTTTT. It codes for CATTGGDTGELFF.

This clonotype showed up many times. The V and J genes are TRBV5-5 and TRBJ2-5, with D tentatively TRBD2 (6 bases). The CDR3 length is 14 residues. Between the trimmed V and J ends, which lost 3 bases and 1 base, there was a span of 10 bases. Germline V CDR1 and CDR2: SGHKS, YYEKEE (reference sequence). CDR3 sequence: CASSSPRGQETQYF. CDR3 nucleotides: TGTGCCAGCAGCTCGCCGCGGGGCCAAGAGACCCAGTACTTC.